These T cell receptor beta chains were read from a single sample in a study of cytomegalovirus exposure and HLA in healthy donors. Clones were read by immunoSEQ multiplex PCR, and TCRdb kept only the in-frame ones, dropping some. The sample holds 130,000 or so clones, around 9% seen once. Sequencing input: PBMCs. Receptor source: a man between 35 and 55 years old in good health and CMV-seronegative. CDR3s leave out the opening cysteine and the closing phenylalanine or tryptophan. A D gene is named only where the DNA matches it firmly.

>TRBV7-9|.
ASSLDSSTYGYT
>TRBV6-4|.
ASSEWGGTEAF
>TRBV9|.
ASSPGPYEQY
>TRBV19|.
ASDLGVGLYSNQPQH
>TRBV5-1|.
ASSLAWGEQF
>TRBV6-1|TRBD1
ASSWTGETGNTIY
>TRBV11-2|TRBD2
ASSPRTSGNTGELF
>TRBV5-1|.
ASSLAGGSGNTIY
>TRBV6-1|TRBD2
ASRPGLVTDTQY
>TRBV7-2|TRBD1
ASSLDRDTEAF
>TRBV5-1|.
ASSLSGFAGNTIY
>TRBV7-9|.
ASSLGGNYGYT
>TRBV7-8|TRBD1
ATGLNTGELF
>TRBV5-1|TRBD1
ASSATGVPGELF
>TRBV19|TRBD1
ASSPGQGYSPLH
>TRBV11-2|.
ASSSSGPGPNEKLF
>TRBV30|TRBD1
AWGTGGAYEQY
>TRBV19|.
ASSSRDLGPYNEQF
>TRBV5-1|TRBD1
ASSLFTGGGNEQF
>TRBV9|.
ASSVDGGYTDTQY
>TRBV5-1|.
ASSLGQDNEKLF
>TRBV5-1|TRBD1
ASSGTGIGTVGYT
>TRBV4-1|TRBD1
ASSPLPTGTTEAF
>TRBV19|TRBD1
ASTVDRDSYGYT
>TRBV25-1|TRBD1
ASSRRGQGLEKLF
>TRBV5-4|.
ASSLEGVNEKLF
>TRBV4-3|.
ASSQGRGSTGELF
>TRBV2|TRBD2
ASSVLRGAGRETQY
>TRBV6-1|.
ASSEQILYQETQY
>TRBV11-3|TRBD2
ASSFSGGSGNEQF
>TRBV7-2|.
ASSTQGTTEAF
>TRBV5-1|TRBD1
ASSSGTGGYEQY
>TRBV7-9|.
ASISTDSYEQY
>TRBV11-3|.
ASSSGHRLDPYEQY
>TRBV5-1|.
ASSLGGAHNSPLH
>TRBV7-9|.
ASSLAYGQIEKLF
>TRBV6-4|.
ASSEGGHTEAF
>TRBV6-5|.
ASSYSQGGGELF
>TRBV28|.
ASSLPSRYEQY
>TRBV7-2|.
ASSLEPSLYNEQF
>TRBV7-3|.
ASSSGYLSTDTQY
>TRBV6-5|.
ASSYSTGLNIQY
>TRBV19|.
ASSIGEGRQPQH
>TRBV30|.
AWSDRHDTEAF
>TRBV7-2|TRBD2
ASSLAGGGPYNEQF
>TRBV6-5|.
ASSRGTAGELF
>TRBV9|TRBD1
ASSVVQGANTGELF
>TRBV4-1|.
ASSQVRRYEQY
>TRBV7-9|TRBD1
ASSLLLGQGEGNTIY
>TRBV4-2|.
ASSQQSANEQF
>TRBV6-5|.
ASRRTASQETQY
>TRBV28|TRBD1
ASSKGTGILQY
>TRBV27|.
ASSLSRLPSAGGGYT
>TRBV9|.
ASSVGRGGYGYT
>TRBV19|TRBD1
ATSGTDNEKLF
>TRBV27|.
ASSSGETQY
>TRBV6-6|.
ASSQTDSSYEQY
>TRBV4-1|.
ASSQDTRGTTDTQY
>TRBV10-3|TRBD1
AISEPDRGRYIGSNYGYT